Below, 24 T cell receptor beta chains from the same sample are listed, as sequenced in a study of blood T cells in healthy people across ages. The use of a sample-barcoded 5' primer and a J-beta primer mix characterized a second PCR of roughly 7 to 12 cycles. TCRdb processed the 5' RACE reads anew with MiXCR; each CDR3 protein has one entry. This table has 550,000 to 800,000 distinct CDR3 sequences, 20% to 25% appearing once. Sequencing used blood. The receptors come from a man aged 70-80 years in good health.

In this sample, this clonotype turned up a few times. This chain connects TRBV20-1 to TRBJ1-5; maybe TRBD1 (6 bases). Germline V gives CDR1 DFQATT, CDR2 SNEGSKA (reference sequence). Trimming removed 6 bases at V and 2 bases at J, with 20 bases between. The CDR3 contains 16 residues. The CDR3 loop is CSAYGTQRLGNQPQHF. In nucleotides, the CDR3 is TGCAGTGCCTACGGGACACAAAGATTAGGCAATCAGCCCCAGCATTTT.

This clonotype was recorded a few times. The rearrangement joins TRBV7-2 to TRBJ2-1, with D unresolved. Trimming took 5 bases from V and 8 from J, leaving 10 bases between them. This CDR3 has 12 amino acids. Germline assignment: CDR1 SGHTA and CDR2 FQGNSA. The DNA of the CDR3 is TGTGCCAGCAGCAACAATGGCGATGAGCAGTTCTTC. Translating gives CASSNNGDEQFF.

This rearrangement joins TRBV18 to TRBJ2-2, with D hard to call. V gave up 0 bases and J gave up 7 bases, with 6 bases separating them. This CDR3 is 13 amino acids long. Germline V lookup: CDR1 KGHSH, CDR2 LQKENI. Here the CDR3 DNA reads TGTGCCAGCTCACCACCGGTTTACGGGGAGCTGTTTTTT. Residues: CASSPPVYGELFF.

The genes are TRBV27 and TRBJ2-5; TRBD1 is a possible D gene (6 bases). Between the trimmed V and J ends, which lost 4 bases and 1 base, there was a span of 13 bases. The V gene's germline CDR1 is MNHEY and CDR2 SMNVEV (reference sequence). This CDR3 comprises 15 residues. The DNA of the CDR3 is TGTGCCAGCAGTTCCATTACAGGGTTCCAAGAGACCCAGTACTTC. Translation gives CASSSITGFQETQYF.

This clonotype occurred a few times. The V gene is TRBV7-9, the J gene TRBJ2-5, with D unresolved. The CDR3 length is 13 residues. Germline values: CDR1 SEHNR, CDR2 FQNEAQ (reference sequence). Trimming took off 0 bases at V and 7 bases at J, with 9 bases between the two ends. The CDR3 spells CASSLAAPATQYF. The CDR3 DNA is TGTGCCAGCAGCTTAGCTGCTCCGGCGACCCAGTACTTC.

This chain uses TRBV6-1 with TRBJ1-2; D is unclear. V gave up 3 bases and J gave up 3 bases, with 2 bases separating them. The germline CDR1 and CDR2 sequences are MNHNS and SASEGT. The CDR3 contains 11 residues. CDR3 loop: CASSDDYGYTF. The CDR3 region has the DNA TGTGCCAGCAGTGATGACTATGGCTACACCTTC.

The rearrangement links TRBV5-5 to TRBJ2-1; D call uncertain. This CDR3 contains 12 residues. Trimming took off 4 bases at V and 9 bases at J, with 11 bases between the two ends. Germline lookup yields CDR1 SGHKS and CDR2 YYEKEE (reference sequence). The CDR3 loop is CASSKRVGEQFF. DNA for the CDR3: TGTGCCAGCAGCAAACGTGTCGGTGAGCAGTTCTTC.

This chain uses TRBV5-1 with TRBJ2-3; D unresolved. The CDR3 contains 14 residues. The germline gives CDR1 SGHRS, CDR2 YFSETQ. V was cut by 3 bases and J by 0 bases, with 8 bases left in between. The CDR3 region has the DNA TGCGCCAGCAGCTCGGACGGCAGCACAGATACGCAGTATTTT. Protein: CASSSDGSTDTQYF.

This clonotype appeared a few times. The CDR3 DNA reads TGTGCCAGCAGCTTACAGGGCTTGGGCCAAGAGACCCAGTACTTC. Translated, it gives CASSLQGLGQETQYF. The gene calls are TRBV7-2 and TRBJ2-5; tentative D call: TRBD1 (5 bases). CDR1 and CDR2 from the germline V gene are SGHTA and FQGNSA. The CDR3 covers 15 residues. The V and J ends lost 2 bases and 1 base respectively, with 11 bases between them.

Many counts were recorded for this clonotype. The V and J genes are TRBV7-3 and TRBJ1-1, with TRBD1 identical over 7 bases. CDR1 SGHTA and CDR2 FQGTGA come from the germline V gene. The V segment lost 5 bases and the J segment 3 bases; nucleotides outside the gene matches: 6. The CDR3 consists of 14 residues. CDR3 in amino acids: CASSRQGADTEAFF. The DNA of the CDR3 is TGTGCCAGCAGCCGACAGGGAGCAGACACTGAAGCTTTCTTT.

The chain employs TRBV20-1 and TRBJ2-1; no clear D. Germline CDR1 DFQATT, CDR2 SNEGSKA (reference sequence). Between the trimmed V and J ends, which lost 6 bases and 6 bases, there was a span of 18 bases. The CDR3 totals 14 residues. CDR3 residues: CSAESPLRVNEQFF. The CDR3, as DNA: TGCAGTGCGGAATCCCCACTAAGAGTCAATGAGCAGTTCTTC.

This clonotype has only a few counts. This sequence joins TRBV29-1 and TRBJ2-5, with TRBD2 matching over 8 bases. Gene TRBJ2-1 matches the end of the DNA better, so the J call may be wrong. This CDR3 has 13 residues. Per the germline V gene, CDR1 is SQVTM and CDR2 is ANQGSEA. The CDR3 nucleotides read TGCAGCGTAACCGGGACTAGTTTTACCGAGCAGTTCTTC. It translates to CSVTGTSFTEQFF.

V usage is TRBV5-1 and J usage is TRBJ2-3; tentative D call: TRBD1 (6 bases). Trimming left V 0 bases short and J 5 bases short, with 10 bases between. Germline values: CDR1 SGHRS, CDR2 YFSETQ. The CDR3 sequence is 14 residues long. DNA for the CDR3: TGCGCCAGCAGCTTGGGGTCAGGGGAAGATACGCAGTATTTT. Its translation: CASSLGSGEDTQYF.

In its sample, this clonotype was seen a few times. The chain carries TRBV30 and TRBJ2-5; possible D gene TRBD2, 5 bases. The assigned J gene may be wrong: the sequence end matches TRBJ2-7 better. This CDR3 has 12 residues. Germline assignment: CDR1 GTSNPN and CDR2 SVGIG (reference sequence). In DNA, the CDR3 is TGTGCCTGGAGTCACAGCGGCTACGAGCAGTACTTC. This sequence encodes CAWSHSGYEQYF.

The chain carries TRBV7-2 and TRBJ2-7; 8 nucleotides line up with TRBD2. The closer fit of TRBJ2-1 to the DNA end suggests the J call may be wrong. CDR1 is SGHTA and CDR2 is FQGNSA in the germline V gene. This CDR3 comprises 15 residues. In DNA form, the CDR3 reads TGTGCCAGCAGCTTAGTCGGGGGGGGATGGAATGAGCAGTTCTTC. Its protein product is CASSLVGGGWNEQFF.

The chain carries TRBV2 and TRBJ2-3, with D possibly TRBD2 on 6 matching bases. Trimming removed 10 bases from V and 8 bases from J, with 16 bases in between. This CDR3 has 12 amino acids. Per the germline V gene, CDR1 is SNHLY and CDR2 is FYNNEI. The CDR3 is CATARREVTQYF. The CDR3 DNA is TGTGCCACAGCAAGGAGGGAGGTTACGCAGTATTTT.

This clonotype was detected only a few times. This chain connects TRBV5-1 to TRBJ2-3; 12 bases line up with TRBD1. The trim removed 3 bases at V and 4 bases at J, leaving 6 bases unmatched. Germline CDR1 reads SGHRS; CDR2 reads YFSETQ. The CDR3 spans 16 residues. In DNA form, the CDR3 reads TGCGCCAGCAGCTCAGGGACAGGGGGCTTAGCAGATACGCAGTATTTT. This encodes CASSSGTGGLADTQYF. The full variable domain, completed using reference TRBV5-1 and TRBJ2-3, is KAGVTQTPRYLIKTRGQQVTLSCSPISGHRSVSWYQQTPGQGLQFLFEYFSETQRNKGNFPGRFSGRQFSNSRSEMNVSTLELGDSALYLCASSSGTGGLADTQYFGPGTRLTVL.

This clonotype was counted a few times. The chain carries TRBV20-1 and TRBJ2-5; D assignment may be TRBD1 or TRBD2 (5 bases each). The V end lost 4 bases, the J end lost 4 bases, and 13 bases lay between the germline ends. The CDR3 has 13 amino acids. Germline lookup yields CDR1 DFQATT and CDR2 SNEGSKA (reference sequence). The CDR3 is CSATRDPRETQYF. The CDR3 DNA sequence: TGCAGTGCTACCCGGGACCCGCGAGAGACCCAGTACTTC.

V and J are TRBV27 and TRBJ2-1; TRBD2 matches 7 bases. The J call may not be correct, given that the DNA end is closer to TRBJ2-7. The CDR3 is 15 residues long. CDR1 is MNHEY and CDR2 is SMNVEV in the germline V gene (reference sequence). CDR3 amino acids: CASSLSSGGGYEQYF. For the CDR3, the DNA is TGTGCCAGCAGTTTATCCTCCGGCGGGGGCTACGAGCAGTACTTC.

The V gene is TRBV7-9, the J gene TRBJ1-1; TRBD1 matches at 8 bases. J gave up 1 base and V 5 bases, and 6 bases lay outside the gene matches. Germline CDR1 and CDR2: SEHNR and FQNEAQ (reference sequence). The CDR3 has 15 residues. CDR3 amino acids: CASSLQGGQNTEAFF. The DNA for the CDR3 is TGTGCCAGCAGCCTACAGGGGGGACAGAACACTGAAGCTTTCTTT.

This clonotype has a single count. This chain links TRBV5-1 with TRBJ1-2, with 8 bases identical to TRBD1. CDR1 and CDR2 (germline): SGHRS, YFSETQ. The V segment lost 5 bases and the J segment 4 bases; nucleotides outside the gene matches: 7. This CDR3 comprises 14 residues. The CDR3 spells CASSETGDSYGYTF. DNA of the CDR3: TGCGCCAGCAGTGAGACAGGGGATAGCTATGGCTACACCTTC.

This clonotype showed up just a few times. The rearrangement joins TRBV4-2 to TRBJ2-5; D not certain. Per the germline V gene, CDR1 is LGHNA and CDR2 is YNFKEQ. The V end lost 1 base, the J end lost 4 bases, and 13 bases lay between the germline ends. The CDR3 length is 15 residues. The CDR3 loop reads CASSQGDTQSETQYF. CDR3 nucleotides: TGTGCCAGCAGCCAAGGAGACACCCAATCAGAGACCCAGTACTTC.

This clonotype appeared a few times. This chain joins TRBV7-9 and TRBJ2-5, with D possibly matching TRBD2 (5 bases). The V end was cut by 1 base, the J end by 7 bases, with 10 bases between. Germline V gives CDR1 SEHNR, CDR2 FQNEAQ (reference sequence). This CDR3 is 13 amino acids long. The CDR3 DNA follows: TGTGCCAGCAGCTTAGGAGAGAGCGGGACCCAGTACTTC. It encodes CASSLGESGTQYF.

This clonotype turned up a few times. This chain links TRBV5-5 with TRBJ2-7; perhaps TRBD2 as D (5 bases). CDR3 length: 15 amino acids. Trimming pared 5 bases from V and 4 bases from J, leaving 19 bases between. The germline gives CDR1 SGHKS, CDR2 YYEKEE (reference sequence). CDR3 loop: CASRRAPTDEYEQYF. In nucleotides, the CDR3 is TGTGCCAGCAGGAGGGCTCCCACTGACGAATACGAGCAGTACTTC.